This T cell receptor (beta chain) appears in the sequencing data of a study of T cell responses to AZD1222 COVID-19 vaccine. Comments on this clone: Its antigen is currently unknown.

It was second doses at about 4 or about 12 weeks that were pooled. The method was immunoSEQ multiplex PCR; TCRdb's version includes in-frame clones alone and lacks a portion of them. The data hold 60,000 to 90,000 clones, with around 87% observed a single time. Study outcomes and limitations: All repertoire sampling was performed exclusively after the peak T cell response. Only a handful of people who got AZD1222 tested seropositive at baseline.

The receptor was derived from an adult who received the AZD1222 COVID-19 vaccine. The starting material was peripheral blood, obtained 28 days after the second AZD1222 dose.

DNA for the CDR3: TGTGCCAGCAAGGGGGAGGGTACGCAGTATTTT. Protein product: CASKGEGTQYF. The chain combines TRBV28 with TRBJ2-3; possible D gene TRBD2, 7 bases. V was cut by 7 bases and J by 8 bases, with 10 bases left in between. Germline V gene lookup returns CDR1 MDHEN and CDR2 SYDVKM. The CDR3 covers 11 residues.